This is a list of T cell receptor beta chains from one sample in a study of shared clonotypes between healthy human individuals. Assay: immunoSEQ multiplex PCR; the TCRdb copy retains only in-frame clones and omits some. The sample lists more than 2 million clones, 85% to 95% occurring once. The sequenced material came from naive CD8+ T cells from PBMCs. The receptors were gathered from a man younger than 30 in good health. Some clones in this sample may be carry-over from other donors' samples. The CDR3 runs from the conserved cysteine through the conserved F or W. D genes are given only for firm matches. Clone size is not always given. Where it is, it says once, few, many or a class for expanded clones.

TRBV27,-,TRBD2,TRBJ2-4,CASSLGGRDIQYF,TGTGCCAGCAGTTTGGGGGGGAGGGACATTCAGTACTTC
TRBV29-1,-,-,TRBJ2-7,CSVGLPPTEQYF,TGCAGCGTCGGGCTCCCCCCCACGGAGCAGTACTTC
TRBV14,-,TRBD2,TRBJ2-1,CASSQYRGGYNEQFF,TGTGCCAGCAGCCAGTATCGGGGGGGATACAATGAGCAGTTCTTC
TRBV7-2,-,-,TRBJ1-3,CASSRPISGNTIYF,TGTGCCAGCAGCCGACCGATCTCTGGAAACACCATATATTTT
TRBV2,-,TRBD1,TRBJ2-7,CASSAQGAYEQYF,TGTGCCAGCAGTGCCCAGGGGGCTTACGAGCAGTACTTC
TRBV27,-,TRBD1,TRBJ2-3,CASRLSTGTGADTQYF,TGTGCCAGCAGGCTATCCACCGGGACAGGGGCAGATACGCAGTATTTT
TRBV5-6,-,-,TRBJ1-5,CASSSTVDWAQHF,TGTGCCAGCAGCTCTACTGTCGACTGGGCCCAGCATTTT
TRBV27,-,-,TRBJ1-2,CASSRSRGVVDGYTF,TGTGCCAGCAGTAGGTCGCGGGGGGTGGTGGATGGCTACACCTTC
TRBV7-3,-,TRBD2,TRBJ2-3,CASSAGTSGRADTQYF,TGTGCCAGCAGCGCCGGGACTAGCGGGAGGGCAGATACGCAGTATTTT
TRBV2,-,-,TRBJ2-7,CASSEGTRSVGQYF,TGCGCCAGCAGTGAAGGGACAAGGAGTGTTGGGCAGTACTTC
TRBV29-1,-,-,TRBJ2-5,CSVERASEETQYF,TGCAGCGTTGAGAGAGCCTCCGAAGAGACCCAGTACTTC
TRBV2,-,-,TRBJ2-1,CASSEAFKGVNEQFF,TGTGCCAGCAGTGAAGCGTTTAAAGGAGTTAATGAGCAGTTCTTC
TRBV19,-,-,TRBJ2-3,CASSIDWAGNTDTQYF,TGTGCCAGTAGTATAGATTGGGCAGGTAACACAGATACGCAGTATTTT
TRBV7-9,-,-,TRBJ2-7,CASSLGTQEQYF,TGTGCCAGCAGCTTAGGGACTCAGGAGCAGTACTTC
TRBV7-2,-,TRBD2,TRBJ2-5,CASSLGLAGGPVETQYF,TGTGCCAGCAGCTTGGGACTAGCGGGAGGGCCGGTGGAGACCCAGTACTTC
TRBV7-9,-,TRBD2,TRBJ2-7,CASSLGGLAGDEQYF,TGTGCCAGCAGCTTAGGGGGACTAGCGGGAGACGAGCAGTACTTC
TRBV9,-,TRBD1,TRBJ1-5,CASSVGQGAQPQHF,TGTGCCAGCAGCGTTGGACAGGGGGCCCAGCCCCAGCATTTT
TRBV19,-,TRBD2,TRBJ2-1,CASSSIPGGYNEQFF,TGTGCCAGTAGCAGTATACCGGGAGGCTACAATGAGCAGTTCTTC
TRBV27,-,-,TRBJ1-5,CASSSSDRYSNQPQHF,TGTGCCAGCAGTTCGTCGGACAGATATAGCAATCAGCCCCAGCATTTT
TRBV5-1,-,-,TRBJ1-1,CASSHSRRTEAFF,TGCGCCAGCAGCCACTCCCGCCGGACTGAAGCTTTCTTT
TRBV9,-,TRBD1,TRBJ1-1,CASSVGRGRITEAFF,TGTGCCAGCAGCGTAGGCAGGGGGCGTATCACTGAAGCTTTCTTT
TRBV6-5,-,-,TRBJ2-2,CASSYRTAGELFF,TGTGCCAGCAGTTACCGGACAGCCGGGGAGCTGTTTTTT
TRBV5-1,-,TRBD2,TRBJ2-7,CASSSSGLAPYEQYF,TGCGCCAGCAGCTCCTCGGGACTAGCGCCATACGAGCAGTACTTC
TRBV5-1,-,-,TRBJ1-2,CASSLAQGYGYTF,TGCGCCAGCAGCTTGGCGCAGGGCTATGGCTACACCTTC
TRBV5-1,-,-,TRBJ2-7,CASSLGPDASYEQYF,TGCGCCAGCAGCTTGGGTCCGGACGCGTCCTACGAGCAGTACTTC
TRBV4-1,-,-,TRBJ2-3,CASSQEDGARGTDTQYF,TGCGCCAGCAGCCAAGAAGATGGGGCCCGGGGCACAGATACGCAGTATTTT
TRBV25-1,-,TRBD1,TRBJ2-7,CASSSPDRVGAYEQYF,TGTGCCAGCAGTAGCCCGGACAGGGTGGGTGCCTACGAGCAGTACTTC
TRBV28,-,-,TRBJ2-3,CASSLFRDTQYF,TGTGCCAGCAGTTTATTTCGAGATACGCAGTATTTT
TRBV27,-,TRBD2,TRBJ2-2,CASSVTSVTSKLFF,TGTGCCAGCAGTGTGACTAGCGTCACAAGCAAGCTGTTTTTT
TRBV27,-,-,TRBJ2-7,CASSEPGLYSYEQYF,TGTGCCAGCAGCGAACCGGGACTTTACTCCTACGAGCAGTACTTC
TRBV29-1,-,-,TRBJ2-7,CSGRDGPYEQYF,TGCAGCGGGAGGGACGGGCCCTACGAGCAGTACTTC
TRBV6-1,-,TRBD1,TRBJ2-1,CASKGTATYNEQFF,TGTGCCAGCAAAGGGACAGCGACCTACAATGAGCAGTTCTTC
TRBV7-2,once,TRBD2,TRBJ2-3,CASSLAGGRRSTDTQYF,TGTGCCAGCAGCTTAGCGGGCGGGAGGCGTTCGACAGATACGCAGTATTTT
TRBV4-3,-,-,TRBJ2-1,CASSLGPNEQFF,TGCGCCAGCAGCCTCGGCCCCAATGAGCAGTTCTTC
TRBV4-3,-,-,TRBJ1-1,CASSQVVWGANTEAFF,TGCGCCAGCAGCCAAGTAGTTTGGGGGGCGAACACTGAAGCTTTCTTT
TRBV14,-,-,TRBJ2-7,CASSQAGVGGPLYEQYF,TGTGCCAGCAGCCAAGCTGGGGTCGGGGGCCCGCTCTACGAGCAGTACTTC
TRBV27,few,-,TRBJ1-1,CASSLVPNTEAFF,TGTGCCAGCAGTTTGGTTCCGAACACTGAAGCTTTCTTT
TRBV7-9,-,TRBD2,TRBJ2-1,CASSSREREGSYNEQFF,TGTGCCAGCAGCTCTCGGGAGCGGGAGGGATCCTACAATGAGCAGTTCTTC